This T cell receptor beta chain was sequenced for a study of T cells after yellow fever vaccination. About this clonotype itself: The antigen is undetermined.

Germline CDR1 is MNHNS and CDR2 is SASEGT. V shed 6 bases and J 7 bases; nucleotides not matched to a gene: 5. The CDR3 length is 13 residues. General study points: Researchers cautioned that FACS-sorted repertoires could harbor abundant clonotypes contaminating from the bulk population.

For TCR, cDNA came from 5'RACE template switching, which added a universal primer site and UMIs. TCRdb passed the 5' RACE reads through MiXCR, listing each CDR3 protein once. The sample has hundreds of thousands of distinct CDR3 sequences; around a sixth are singletons. Sequenced material: PBMCs, taken before the yellow fever booster vaccination. The receptor's source is a young man who received the YFV17D yellow fever vaccine. V gene TRBV6-1 combines with J gene TRBJ1-4, with 7 bases fitting TRBD1. The CDR3 here is CASSRTGGEKLFF. The CDR3 DNA reads TGTGCCAGCAGCCGGACAGGTGGTGAAAAACTGTTTTTT.